This T cell receptor beta chain derives from a study of early T cells in non-severe SARS-CoV-2 infection. About the study: It was bulk RNA from unsorted whole blood that was sequenced, and the chains were unpaired. General study findings and limits: Anti-spike CD8 specificities were favored by VDJdb matching, whose results missed private and CD4 specificities.

This clonotype was counted only a few times. The antigen is unknown. With V trimmed by 5 bases and J by 1 base, 18 bases remained unmatched. The CDR3 is 20 amino acids. Germline V lookup: CDR1 MDHEN, CDR2 SYDVKM. The TCR library protocol attached unique molecular identifiers to the individual cDNA molecules. TCRdb independently ran MiXCR on the 5' RACE reads; one entry per CDR3 protein. The top ten clones hold 15% of a sample with approximately 50,000 distinct CDR3 sequences, approximately 9.4% of them seen once. Material: whole blood. The clonotype comes from an adult who was a healthcare worker with PCR-confirmed SARS-CoV-2 infection or an uninfected control (not recorded which). The gene calls are TRBV28 and TRBJ2-2, with 8 positions matching TRBD1. The CDR3 here is CASSPALLRTGRMNTGELFF. Written as DNA, the CDR3 is TGTGCCAGCAGTCCAGCCCTCTTACGGACAGGGCGAATGAACACCGGGGAGCTGTTTTTT. Full variable domain (missing parts from reference TRBV28 and TRBJ2-2): DVKVTQSSRYLVKRTGEKVFLECVQDMDHENMFWYRQDPGLGLRLIYFSYDVKMKEKGDIPEGYSVSREKKERFSLILESASTNQTSMYLCASSPALLRTGRMNTGELFFGEGSRLTVL.